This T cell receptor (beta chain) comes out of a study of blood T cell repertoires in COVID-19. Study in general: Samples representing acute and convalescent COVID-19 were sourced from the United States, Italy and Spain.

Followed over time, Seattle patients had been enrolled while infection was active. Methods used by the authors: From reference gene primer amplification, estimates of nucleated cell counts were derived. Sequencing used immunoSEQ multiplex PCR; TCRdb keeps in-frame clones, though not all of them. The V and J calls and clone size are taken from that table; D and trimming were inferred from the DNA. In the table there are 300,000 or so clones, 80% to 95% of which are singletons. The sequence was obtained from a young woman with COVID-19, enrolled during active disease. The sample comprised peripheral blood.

CDR3 DNA: TGTGCCAGCTCGTCTCGGAGCACCGGGGAGCTGTTTTTT. Translation gives CASSSRSTGELFF. This rearrangement joins TRBV12-3 or TRBV12-4 to TRBJ2-2, with D unclear. Trimming took 8 bases from V and 4 from J, leaving 11 bases between them. CDR3 length: 13 amino acids.